These T cell receptor beta chains were read from a single sample in a study of identical twins. A single record per CDR3 protein comes from TCRdb applying MiXCR to the 5' RACE reads. The profile shows under 300,000 distinct CDR3 sequences, approximately 11% of them singletons. These sequences were also reported in another study, on yellow fever vaccine responses in identical twins.

The material sequenced was memory (CD45RO+) T cells sorted from blood. The receptor set was obtained from a woman in her late teens or twenties in good health. Both conserved end residues are part of each CDR3. The D gene is left open where the match is weak. Some rows mark clone size as missing; the rest say once, few, many or name a class of expanded clone.

>-|TRBV7-2|TRBD2|TRBJ2-5
CASSQFRGGQETQYF
TGTGCCAGCAGCCAATTCCGGGGGGGCCAAGAGACCCAGTACTTC
>-|TRBV7-6|-|TRBJ1-5
CASGSRNQPQHF
TGTGCCAGCGGGAGTCGCAATCAGCCCCAGCATTTT
>-|TRBV4-1|TRBD2|TRBJ2-1
CASSQTGGGRLYNEQFF
TGCGCCAGCAGCCAAACGGGCGGGGGGCGCCTCTACAATGAGCAGTTCTTC
>few|TRBV12-3/TRBV12-4|-|TRBJ1-4
CASRRLGGEDEKLFF
TGTGCCAGCAGGAGACTCGGGGGTGAGGATGAAAAACTGTTTTTT
>many|TRBV6-4|TRBD2|TRBJ2-3
CASSDGGGTDTQYF
TGTGCCAGCAGTGACGGCGGGGGAACAGATACGCAGTATTTT
>few|TRBV19|TRBD2|TRBJ2-7
CASGSGGDGYEQYF
TGTGCCAGTGGTTCGGGAGGGGATGGCTACGAGCAGTACTTC
>few|TRBV5-1|-|TRBJ1-1
CASSWGSSRNTEAFF
TGCGCCAGCAGCTGGGGAAGTTCTAGGAACACTGAAGCTTTCTTT
>many|TRBV12-3/TRBV12-4|-|TRBJ1-1
CASSRLHRLNTEAFF
TGTGCCAGCAGCAGACTGCACAGACTGAACACTGAAGCTTTCTTT
>-|TRBV5-1|TRBD2|TRBJ2-1
CASSSSRVAGGNEQFF
TGCGCCAGCAGCTCATCGAGGGTAGCGGGAGGCAATGAGCAGTTCTTC
>many|TRBV7-2|-|TRBJ2-2
CASSLAANTGELFF
TGTGCCAGCAGCTTAGCCGCGAACACCGGGGAGCTGTTTTTT
>many|TRBV20-1|-|TRBJ2-1
CSASVAYNEQFF
TGCAGTGCGAGTGTCGCGTACAATGAGCAGTTCTTC
>-|TRBV20-1|TRBD1|TRBJ1-2
CSATQGDGNYGYTF
TGCAGTGCTACACAGGGGGATGGAAACTATGGCTACACCTTC
>few|TRBV4-3|-|TRBJ2-7
CASSQDVRTAAYEQYF
TGCGCCAGCAGCCAAGATGTGAGGACAGCCGCCTACGAGCAGTACTTC
>-|TRBV28|TRBD2|TRBJ2-7
CASLTSGKSYEQYF
TGTGCCAGCTTGACTAGCGGGAAAAGCTACGAGCAGTACTTC
>-|TRBV10-3|-|TRBJ2-7
CAISASTTGNYEQYF
TGTGCCATCAGTGCCTCAACGACTGGGAACTACGAGCAGTACTTC
>many|TRBV29-1|TRBD1|TRBJ2-7
CSVEEGGQGKYF
TGCAGCGTTGAAGAAGGGGGACAGGGGAAGTACTTC
>few|TRBV19|TRBD2|TRBJ2-3
CASSNFMTSYSTDTQYF
TGTGCCAGTAGCAATTTTATGACTAGCTACAGCACAGATACGCAGTATTTT
>many|TRBV12-3/TRBV12-4|-|TRBJ2-7
CASSLKDMAYEQYF
TGTGCCAGCAGTTTAAAGGACATGGCCTACGAGCAGTACTTC
>few|TRBV2|TRBD2|TRBJ2-1
CASAGGLGNEQFF
TGTGCCAGTGCGGGGGGGCTTGGCAATGAGCAGTTCTTC
>few|TRBV20-1|-|TRBJ2-3
CSAKVTDTQYF
TGCAGTGCTAAAGTCACAGATACGCAGTATTTT
>-|TRBV5-1|-|TRBJ1-1
CASSLVRGLEQEAFF
TGCGCCAGCAGCTTGGTACGGGGATTGGAACAGGAGGCTTTCTTT
>-|TRBV5-1|TRBD1|TRBJ2-4
CASSLEQGIVSKNIQCF
TGCGCCAGCAGCTTGGAACAGGGGATAGTGTCCAAAAACATTCAGTGCTTC
>-|TRBV6-2/TRBV6-3|TRBD1|TRBJ2-1
CASSWRTGERRNNEQFF
TGTGCCAGCAGTTGGAGGACAGGGGAGCGCCGAAACAATGAGCAGTTCTTC
>-|TRBV11-3|-|TRBJ2-1
CASSSPTQGNEQFF
TGTGCCAGCAGCTCCCCGACCCAGGGTAATGAGCAGTTCTTC
>-|TRBV9|-|TRBJ2-1
CASSVVGDSYNEQFF
TGTGCCAGCAGCGTAGTGGGGGACTCCTACAATGAGCAGTTCTTC
>many|TRBV6-1|-|TRBJ2-3
CASSQEGGRTDTQYF
TGTGCCAGCAGTCAGGAAGGCGGACGCACAGATACGCAGTATTTT
>few|TRBV6-1|TRBD1|TRBJ2-7
CASSGDRAIEQYF
TGTGCCAGCAGTGGGGACAGGGCGATCGAGCAGTACTTC
>few|TRBV11-2|-|TRBJ1-2
CASSLDYIREGYTF
TGTGCCAGCAGCTTAGATTATATCCGAGAAGGCTACACCTTC
>-|TRBV3-1|TRBD1|TRBJ2-5
CACCKGSGGGETQYF
TGTGCCTGCTGCAAAGGTTCAGGGGGCGGGGAGACCCAGTACTTC
>few|TRBV20-1|TRBD2|TRBJ2-5
CSARDGAGGRETQYF
TGCAGTGCTAGAGATGGGGCGGGGGGGCGAGAGACCCAGTACTTC
>-|TRBV3-1|TRBD1|TRBJ1-1
CASSRAGTGNTEAFF
TGTGCCAGCAGCCGGGCCGGGACAGGGAACACTGAAGCTTTCTTT
>many|TRBV2|-|TRBJ2-2
CASSGYRQENTGELFF
TGTGCCAGCAGTGGTTACAGGCAGGAGAACACCGGGGAGCTGTTTTTT
>-|TRBV4-2|TRBD1|TRBJ2-6
CASSRQGATGANVLTF
TGTGCCAGCAGCAGACAGGGGGCTACTGGGGCCAACGTCCTGACTTTC
>-|TRBV5-1|TRBD2|TRBJ2-3
CASSLAVAGDTDTQYF
TGCGCCAGCAGCTTGGCGGTAGCGGGGGACACAGATACGCAGTATTTT
>-|TRBV10-1|-|TRBJ1-3
CASSEDPYGNTIYF
TGCGCCAGCAGTGAGGATCCGTATGGAAACACCATATATTTT
>-|TRBV29-1|-|TRBJ1-2
CSVGEGGHGYTF
TGCAGCGTTGGTGAGGGGGGCCATGGCTACACCTTC
>-|TRBV6-5|TRBD2|TRBJ2-7
CASSQLAGTYEQYF
TGTGCCAGCAGTCAACTAGCGGGTACTTACGAGCAGTACTTC
>few|TRBV6-2/TRBV6-3|TRBD2|TRBJ2-3
CASSYSGWTSGRSTDTQYF
TGTGCCAGCAGTTACTCAGGTTGGACTAGCGGGAGGAGCACAGATACGCAGTATTTT
>few|TRBV29-1|-|TRBJ2-7
CSVWADRPYEQYF
TGCAGCGTTTGGGCCGACAGGCCCTACGAGCAGTACTTC
>few|TRBV3-1|-|TRBJ1-1
CASSQYDTEAFF
TGTGCCAGCAGCCAGTACGACACTGAAGCTTTCTTT
>many|TRBV10-3|TRBD1|TRBJ2-2
CAISAPQQGSNTGELFF
TGTGCCATCAGTGCACCACAACAGGGGTCGAACACCGGGGAGCTGTTTTTT
>-|TRBV5-1|-|TRBJ2-1
CASSEGSKDINEQFF
TGCGCCAGCAGCGAAGGGTCCAAGGACATCAATGAGCAGTTCTTC
>few|TRBV18|-|TRBJ1-4
CASSPTGSTNEKLFF
TGTGCCAGCTCACCAACCGGGTCAACTAATGAAAAACTGTTTTTT
>-|TRBV12-3/TRBV12-4|-|TRBJ1-2
CASRSATGRSYGYTF
TGTGCCAGCAGGTCAGCGACGGGACGGAGCTATGGCTACACCTTC
>many|TRBV12-3/TRBV12-4|-|TRBJ2-3
CASSFNRADTQYF
TGTGCCAGCAGTTTTAACCGAGCAGATACGCAGTATTTT
>many|TRBV5-1|TRBD1|TRBJ2-1
CASSFGDSEYNEQFF
TGCGCCAGCAGCTTTGGGGACAGCGAATACAATGAGCAGTTCTTC
>-|TRBV20-1|TRBD2|TRBJ2-7
CSARDIAGGVPLEQYF
TGCAGTGCTAGAGACATAGCGGGAGGGGTTCCCCTCGAGCAGTACTTC
>few|TRBV12-3/TRBV12-4|-|TRBJ1-5
CASSLGSRVGNQPQHF
TGTGCCAGCAGTTTAGGAAGTAGGGTTGGCAATCAGCCCCAGCATTTT
>-|TRBV6-1|TRBD1|TRBJ2-2
CATYRGGTGELFF
TGTGCCACCTACAGGGGTGGAACCGGGGAGCTGTTTTTT
>few|TRBV7-9|TRBD1|TRBJ1-4
CASSPYRQGFGEKLFF
TGTGCCAGCAGCCCCTACCGACAGGGTTTCGGTGAAAAACTGTTTTTT
>many|TRBV20-1|-|TRBJ1-6
CSARDDSPLHF
TGCAGTGCTAGAGACGATTCACCCCTCCACTTT
>-|TRBV20-1|TRBD1|TRBJ1-2
CSARGTGGYGYTF
TGCAGTGCGAGGGGGACAGGGGGCTATGGCTACACCTTC
>few|TRBV7-2|-|TRBJ2-6
CASSLFVGFSGANVLTF
TGTGCCAGCAGCTTATTCGTAGGATTCTCTGGGGCCAACGTCCTGACTTTC
>-|TRBV7-9|-|TRBJ1-6
CASSLGGAGNSPLHF
TGTGCCAGCAGCTTAGGGGGCGCGGGGAATTCACCCCTCCACTTT
>many|TRBV14|TRBD1|TRBJ1-4
CASSQLWEGGNEKLFF
TGTGCCAGCAGCCAACTCTGGGAAGGGGGCAATGAAAAACTGTTTTTT
>-|TRBV25-1|TRBD1|TRBJ2-7
CASSDRQGRYEQYF
TGTGCCAGCAGTGACCGACAGGGGCGCTACGAGCAGTACTTC
>-|TRBV5-1|-|TRBJ2-7
CASSLVPQGREQYF
TGCGCCAGCAGCTTGGTTCCGCAGGGTCGCGAGCAGTACTTC
>few|TRBV6-5|TRBD1|TRBJ2-7
CASSTRRGGDRVYEQYF
TGTGCCAGCAGCACTCGTCGAGGCGGGGACAGGGTATACGAGCAGTACTTC
>many|TRBV7-2|TRBD2|TRBJ2-1
CASKNRLAGTYNEQFF
TGTGCCAGCAAAAATCGACTAGCGGGGACTTACAATGAGCAGTTCTTC
>-|TRBV7-9|-|TRBJ2-7
CASSPIQGSGEQYF
TGTGCCAGCAGCCCAATCCAGGGGTCCGGTGAGCAGTACTTC